Each of the 2 T cell receptor beta chains below was sequenced from the same sample in a study of T cell responses to AZD1222 COVID-19 vaccine. Some clones are missing from TCRdb's copy, which holds only in-frame ones; the method was immunoSEQ multiplex PCR. The sample has 50,000 to 85,000 clones, around 74% seen once. Sequences were derived from peripheral blood, sampled on day 0 of MenACWY control vaccination. The receptors come from an adult in good health.

The chain is built from TRBV5-1 and TRBJ2-2, with D uncertain. CDR3 size: 13 residues. Trimming pared 4 bases from V and 4 bases from J, leaving 8 bases between. Germline assignment: CDR1 SGHRS and CDR2 YFSETQ. CDR3: CASSPWSTGELFF. CDR3 bases: TGCGCCAGCAGCCCGTGGAGCACCGGGGAGCTGTTTTTT.

This rearrangement joins TRBV5-1 to TRBJ2-7, with TRBD1 matching over 10 bases. Germline CDR1 SGHRS, CDR2 YFSETQ. J gave up 4 bases and V 3 bases, and 10 bases lay outside the gene matches. This CDR3 spans 16 amino acids. The CDR3 DNA reads as TGCGCCAGCAGCTCGGGACCGGGACAGGGGAATTACGAGCAGTACTTC. The encoded protein is CASSSGPGQGNYEQYF.